A single sample is the source of the 31 T cell receptor beta chains below, sequenced in a study of shared clonotypes between healthy human individuals. Profiling relied on immunoSEQ multiplex PCR, and the TCRdb table lists in-frame clones only, not all of them. The data show about 1,900,000 clones, approximately 95% seen once. The naive CD8 fraction comprised CD45RO-negative cells positively selected for CCR7 and excluded terminally differentiated effector memory CD45RA+ cells. The sample was naive CD8+ T cells sorted from blood. Receptors were obtained from a man aged 18 to 29 in good health.

This chain joins TRBV18 and TRBJ2-6; D is uncertain. The germline V gene encodes CDR1 KGHSH and CDR2 LQKENI. Trimming pared 3 bases from V and 0 bases from J, leaving 3 bases between. The CDR3 covers 14 residues. The CDR3 loop reads CASSPDSGANVLTF. The CDR3 DNA reads TGTGCCAGCTCACCCGACTCTGGGGCCAACGTCCTGACTTTC.

The J gene is TRBJ2-1, the V gene TRBV27, with a weak D call TRBD2 (6 bases). In germline, CDR1 is MNHEY, CDR2 SMNVEV (reference sequence). Between the trimmed V and J ends, which lost 2 bases and 10 bases, there was a span of 21 bases. The CDR3 contains 16 residues. The CDR3 region has the DNA TGTGCCAGCAGTTTAACCATGGCGGGGAGCGAGATGGAGCAGTTCTTC. Translated, it gives CASSLTMAGSEMEQFF.

The gene calls are TRBV29-1 and TRBJ2-1; a possible D gene is TRBD1 (6 bases). CDR3 length: 14 residues. V was trimmed by 2 bases and J by 9 bases, leaving 17 bases between them. From germline, CDR1 is SQVTM and CDR2 ANQGSEA. This chain's CDR3 is CSVELTGPVVEQFF. CDR3 DNA: TGCAGCGTTGAACTTACAGGGCCAGTCGTTGAGCAGTTCTTC.

The chain has TRBV7-9 and TRBJ1-1, with D possibly being TRBD1 (5 bases). Germline values: CDR1 SEHNR, CDR2 FQNEAQ (reference sequence). Trimming shortened V by 10 bases and J by 5 bases, and 20 bases separated the two germline ends. The CDR3 consists of 14 residues. CDR3 residues: CATNGNGGGTEAFF. The CDR3 DNA reads TGTGCCACCAACGGGAACGGGGGAGGGACTGAAGCTTTCTTT.

A few counts support this clone. The V gene is TRBV4-1, the J gene TRBJ2-2; unclear D gene. V lost 4 bases and J lost 1, with 7 bases in between. This CDR3 spans 14 amino acids. Germline V lookup: CDR1 MGHRA, CDR2 YSYEKL. The CDR3 nucleotides read TGCGCCAGCAGCCCCATCAAGAACACCGGGGAGCTGTTTTTT. Amino acids: CASSPIKNTGELFF.

The CDR3 reads CASSQAYRGEFQETQYF. CDR3 bases: TGCGCCAGCAGCCAAGCGTACAGGGGCGAATTCCAAGAGACCCAGTACTTC. J is TRBJ2-5 and V is TRBV4-1, with 7 positions matching TRBD1. J gave up 1 base and V 1 base, and 9 bases lay outside the gene matches. CDR1 and CDR2 from the germline V gene are MGHRA and YSYEKL. The length of the CDR3 is 17 residues.

The chain recombines TRBV7-9 with TRBJ2-7; 10 nucleotides agree with TRBD2. This CDR3 region has 16 residues. J was trimmed by 6 bases and V by 5 bases; bases with no gene match: 13. Per the germline V gene, CDR1 is SEHNR and CDR2 is FQNEAQ (reference sequence). The CDR3 is CASSPVAGGPTSEQYF. DNA of the CDR3: TGTGCCAGCAGCCCGGTAGCGGGGGGCCCTACATCCGAGCAGTACTTC.

This chain uses TRBV5-1 with TRBJ1-6; perhaps TRBD1 as D (5 bases). The germline gives CDR1 SGHRS, CDR2 YFSETQ. CDR3 size: 14 residues. V was trimmed by 0 bases and J by 11 bases, leaving 12 bases between them. As DNA, the CDR3 is TGCGCCAGCAGCTTGGCCGCGGGGGGAGCACCCCTCCACTTT. Protein sequence: CASSLAAGGAPLHF.

This chain links TRBV7-9 with TRBJ2-3; D perhaps matches TRBD2 (6 bases). CDR1 SEHNR and CDR2 FQNEAQ come from the germline V gene (reference sequence). The CDR3 is 17 residues long. Trimming left V 1 base short and J 0 bases short, with 14 bases between. The CDR3 sequence is CASSLVDAGPSTDTQYF. CDR3 nucleotides: TGTGCCAGCAGCTTAGTTGATGCGGGACCTAGCACAGATACGCAGTATTTT.

In its sample, this clone was seen once. DNA for the CDR3: TGTGCCAGCAGTTACACGGCCGGGAGTATCTACAATGAGCAGTTCTTC. Amino acid sequence: CASSYTAGSIYNEQFF. The rearrangement uses TRBV6-6 and TRBJ2-1; maybe TRBD2 (6 bases). In germline, CDR1 is MNHNY, CDR2 SVGAGI (reference sequence). V dropped 2 bases and J dropped 3 bases, with 14 bases sitting between them. This CDR3 region has 16 residues.

This clone was seen only once. V usage is TRBV27 and J usage is TRBJ1-3; D not resolved. This CDR3 spans 15 amino acids. The germline gives CDR1 MNHEY, CDR2 SMNVEV (reference sequence). The ends were cut back, 4 bases at V and 4 bases at J, with 14 bases in the middle. The CDR3 region is CASSSAGFTGNTIYF. In DNA form, the CDR3 reads TGTGCCAGCAGTTCGGCGGGATTCACGGGAAACACCATATATTTT.

The J gene is TRBJ1-1, the V gene TRBV5-1; D is possibly TRBD1 (5 bases). The CDR3 loop spans 13 amino acids. CDR1 and CDR2 from the germline V gene are SGHRS and YFSETQ. V was pared by 4 bases and J by 10 bases, with 17 bases between. This chain's CDR3 is CASSDRDSGGAFF. CDR3 coding DNA: TGCGCCAGCAGCGACCGGGACTCCGGTGGAGCTTTCTTT.

The CDR3 is CASSHPLFDTGELFF. The CDR3 nucleotides are TGTGCCAGCAGCCACCCCCTATTCGACACCGGGGAGCTGTTTTTT. The chain carries TRBV7-9 and TRBJ2-2; no firm D call. The germline CDR1 and CDR2 sequences are SEHNR and FQNEAQ (reference sequence). The CDR3 extends over 15 amino acids. Trimming pared 5 bases from V and 3 bases from J, leaving 13 bases between.

The chain joins TRBV4-3 to TRBJ1-2, with 9 bases identical to TRBD1. The CDR3 loop spans 16 amino acids. Trimming took 2 bases from V and 4 from J; bases not matched to a gene: 8. Germline values: CDR1 LGHNA, CDR2 YSLEER. The CDR3 here is CASSQPEDRGSYGYTF. CDR3 nucleotide sequence: TGCGCCAGCAGCCAACCTGAGGACAGGGGTAGCTATGGCTACACCTTC.

CDR3: CAWSVLGTTTDTQYF. CDR3 DNA sequence: TGTGCCTGGAGTGTACTAGGAACCACCACAGATACGCAGTATTTT. This chain connects TRBV30 to TRBJ2-3; tentatively, D is TRBD2 (5 bases). The CDR3 spans 15 residues. Germline values: CDR1 GTSNPN, CDR2 SVGIG (reference sequence). Trimming left V 0 bases short and J 2 bases short, with 12 bases between.

The chain recombines TRBV5-1 with TRBJ2-5; 8 bases fit TRBD2. CDR3 length: 14 amino acids. Trimming removed 2 bases from V and 3 bases from J; junction bases left unmatched: 3. Germline-derived CDR1 and CDR2 are SGHRS and YFSETQ. CDR3 sequence (DNA): TGCGCCAGCAGCTTACTAGCGGATGAAGAGACCCAGTACTTC. Residues: CASSLLADEETQYF. The whole variable domain, remainder taken from reference TRBV5-1 and TRBJ2-5, is KAGVTQTPRYLIKTRGQQVTLSCSPISGHRSVSWYQQTPGQGLQFLFEYFSETQRNKGNFPGRFSGRQFSNSRSEMNVSTLELGDSALYLCASSLLADEETQYFGPGTRLLVL.

The chain uses TRBV6-6 and TRBJ2-5; D tentatively fits TRBD1 or TRBD2 (5 bases each). The CDR3 spans 15 residues. V was trimmed by 5 bases and J by 4 bases, leaving 17 bases between them. Per the germline V gene, CDR1 is MNHNY and CDR2 is SVGAGI (reference sequence). As DNA, the CDR3 is TGTGCCAGCAGTACCCTTTACAGAGGGGTAGAGACCCAGTACTTC. Translating gives CASSTLYRGVETQYF.

The rearrangement links TRBV6-5 to TRBJ1-2, with D perhaps TRBD1 (6 bases). There are 15 residues in the CDR3. The V gene's germline CDR1 is MNHEY and CDR2 SVGAGI. V was cut by 0 bases and J by 5 bases, with 13 bases left in between. The CDR3 DNA sequence: TGTGCCAGCAGTTACTCGAATCTGGGGGCTTATGGCTACACCTTC. Its protein product is CASSYSNLGAYGYTF.

The genes are TRBV4-2 and TRBJ1-6; 8 bases align to TRBD1. V lost 5 bases and J lost 0; bases outside the gene matches: 9. Per the germline V gene, CDR1 is LGHNA and CDR2 is YNFKEQ. The CDR3 length is 18 residues. Here the CDR3 DNA reads TGTGCCAGCAGCGAGGACAGGGAATGGAGCTCCTATAATTCACCCCTCCACTTT. As protein: CASSEDREWSSYNSPLHF.

The V and J genes are TRBV28 and TRBJ1-1; D gene ambiguous. The CDR3 runs 12 residues. Germline CDR1 is MDHEN and CDR2 is SYDVKM. The V gene lost 7 bases and the J gene lost 1 base, with 7 bases spanning the gap. This chain's CDR3 is CASTDPNTEAFF. In DNA, the CDR3 is TGTGCCAGCACGGACCCGAACACTGAAGCTTTCTTT. Together with reference TRBV28 and TRBJ1-1, the CDR3 gives the full variable domain: DVKVTQSSRYLVKRTGEKVFLECVQDMDHENMFWYRQDPGLGLRLIYFSYDVKMKEKGDIPEGYSVSREKKERFSLILESASTNQTSMYLCASTDPNTEAFFGQGTRLTVV.

The chain carries TRBV28 and TRBJ2-2; D not certain. Germline V gene lookup returns CDR1 MDHEN and CDR2 SYDVKM. This CDR3 is built from 15 residues. Trimming stripped 7 bases from V and 2 bases from J, with 14 bases between. The CDR3: CASTFDALNTGELFF. The DNA of the CDR3 is TGTGCCAGCACCTTTGACGCGCTCAACACCGGGGAGCTGTTTTTT. Using reference TRBV28 and TRBJ2-2 for the parts outside the CDR3, the full variable domain is DVKVTQSSRYLVKRTGEKVFLECVQDMDHENMFWYRQDPGLGLRLIYFSYDVKMKEKGDIPEGYSVSREKKERFSLILESASTNQTSMYLCASTFDALNTGELFFGEGSRLTVL.

The chain employs TRBV30 and TRBJ2-7; a possible D gene is TRBD1 (5 bases). Germline CDR1 is GTSNPN and CDR2 is SVGIG (reference sequence). The CDR3 totals 14 residues. V gave up 0 bases and J gave up 4 bases, with 13 bases separating them. CDR3 region: CAWSVGHYMYEQYF. For the CDR3, the DNA is TGTGCCTGGAGTGTAGGACACTACATGTACGAGCAGTACTTC.

The V and J genes are TRBV28 and TRBJ2-7; 8 bases are a match to TRBD2. Trimming at V came to 5 bases and at J to 5 bases, leaving 14 bases not matched to a gene. In germline, CDR1 is MDHEN, CDR2 SYDVKM. This CDR3 region has 16 residues. CDR3 sequence (DNA): TGTGCCAGCAGTATCGCTCCGGGGGGGCGTTATAACGAGCAGTACTTC. Protein: CASSIAPGGRYNEQYF.

With respect to this clone: This specimen includes other DNA sequences encoding the same CDR3. The V gene is TRBV27, the J gene TRBJ2-7; tentative D call: TRBD2 (5 bases). Germline V gives CDR1 MNHEY, CDR2 SMNVEV (reference sequence). V shed 6 bases and J shed 1 base, with 10 bases lying between them. The CDR3 contains 13 residues. The CDR3 region is CASSMGRSYEQYF. CDR3 nucleotides: TGTGCCAGCAGCATGGGGAGATCCTACGAGCAGTACTTC.

The chain carries TRBV5-6 and TRBJ1-5; D is ambiguous. Germline assignment: CDR1 SGHDT and CDR2 YYEEEE. This CDR3 is 16 amino acids long. The V end lost 2 bases, the J end lost 0 bases, and 12 bases lay between the germline ends. The CDR3 spells CASSFGGGDSNQPQHF. In DNA form, the CDR3 reads TGTGCCAGCAGCTTTGGAGGAGGTGATAGCAATCAGCCCCAGCATTTT.

This clone was seen a single time. V gene TRBV27 combines with J gene TRBJ2-7, with TRBD2 identical over 11 bases. The CDR3 has 14 amino acids. The germline V gene has CDR1 MNHEY and CDR2 SMNVEV (reference sequence). V lost 6 bases and J lost 6; bases outside the gene matches: 7. The CDR3 sequence is CASSIAGGPSEQYF. The CDR3 nucleotides read TGTGCCAGCAGCATAGCGGGGGGGCCCTCCGAGCAGTACTTC.

This clone has only one observation. The V and J genes are TRBV4-3 and TRBJ2-5; 9 bases align to TRBD2. There are 15 residues in the CDR3. Germline trimming cut 3 bases from V and 5 bases from J; bases unmatched to any gene: 7. The germline V gene has CDR1 LGHNA and CDR2 YSLEER. In DNA form, the CDR3 reads TGCGCCAGCAGCCACTTTAGCGGGAGCGGGGAGACCCAGTACTTC. Protein: CASSHFSGSGETQYF.

In the case of this clone: Other DNA variants within this sample encode the same CDR3. The chain has TRBV5-6 and TRBJ2-7, with D unclear. Trimming stripped 4 bases from V and 3 bases from J, with 14 bases between. The CDR3 has 14 amino acids. Germline V gene lookup returns CDR1 SGHDT and CDR2 YYEEEE. CDR3: CASSPGGSFYEQYF. DNA for the CDR3: TGTGCCAGCAGCCCCGGTGGATCTTTCTACGAGCAGTACTTC.

The rearrangement joins TRBV29-1 to TRBJ2-1; tentatively, D is TRBD1 (6 bases). Germline V gene data show CDR1 as SQVTM and CDR2 as ANQGSEA. V was cut by 6 bases and J by 9 bases, with 12 bases left in between. The CDR3 is made up of 11 amino acids. CDR3 nucleotide sequence: TGCAGCGTCCCCCGAGGGGGTGAGCAGTTCTTC. The encoded protein is CSVPRGGEQFF.

About this clone: Other DNA variants within this sample encode the same CDR3. The chain employs TRBV28 and TRBJ2-3, with D uncertain. The germline gives CDR1 MDHEN, CDR2 SYDVKM. The germline V and J ends were trimmed by 3 bases and 4 bases, with 5 bases remaining between them. The CDR3 loop spans 12 amino acids. The CDR3 DNA sequence: TGTGCCAGCAGTTTTGGTTCAGATACGCAGTATTTT. Translating gives CASSFGSDTQYF.

The gene calls are TRBV4-1 and TRBJ1-2; tentatively, D is TRBD1 (6 bases). V shed 0 bases and J shed 8 bases, with 16 bases lying between them. The CDR3 has 15 amino acids. Germline V gene lookup returns CDR1 MGHRA and CDR2 YSYEKL. The CDR3 here is CASSQDHGGSQGYTF. The CDR3 DNA sequence: TGCGCCAGCAGCCAAGATCACGGGGGCAGTCAAGGCTACACCTTC.